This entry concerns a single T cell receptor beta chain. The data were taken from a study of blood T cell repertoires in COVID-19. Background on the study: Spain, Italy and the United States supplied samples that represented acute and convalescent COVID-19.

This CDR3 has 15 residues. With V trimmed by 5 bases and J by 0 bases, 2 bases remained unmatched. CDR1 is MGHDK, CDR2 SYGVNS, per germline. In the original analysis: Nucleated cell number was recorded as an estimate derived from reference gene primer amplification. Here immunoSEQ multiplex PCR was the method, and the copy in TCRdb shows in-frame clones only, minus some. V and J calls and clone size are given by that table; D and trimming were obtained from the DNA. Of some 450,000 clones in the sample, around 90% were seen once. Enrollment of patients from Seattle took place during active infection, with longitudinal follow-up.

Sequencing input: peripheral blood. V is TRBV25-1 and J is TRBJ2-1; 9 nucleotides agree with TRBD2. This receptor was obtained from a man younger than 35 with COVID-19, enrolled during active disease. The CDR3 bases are TGTGCCAGCAGTAGACTAGCGGTCTCCTACAATGAGCAGTTCTTC. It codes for CASSRLAVSYNEQFF.